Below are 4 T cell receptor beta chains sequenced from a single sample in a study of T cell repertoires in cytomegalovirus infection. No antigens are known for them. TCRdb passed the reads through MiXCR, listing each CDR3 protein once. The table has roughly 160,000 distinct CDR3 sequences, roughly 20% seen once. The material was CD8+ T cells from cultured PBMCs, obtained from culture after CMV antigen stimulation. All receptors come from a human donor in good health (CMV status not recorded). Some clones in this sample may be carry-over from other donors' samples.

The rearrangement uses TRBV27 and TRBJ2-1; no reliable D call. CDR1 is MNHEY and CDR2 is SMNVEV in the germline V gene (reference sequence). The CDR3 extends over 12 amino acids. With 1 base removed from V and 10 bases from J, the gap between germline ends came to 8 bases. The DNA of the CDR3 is TGTGCCAGCAGTTTATGGCCCCACGAGCAGTTCTTC. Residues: CASSLWPHEQFF.

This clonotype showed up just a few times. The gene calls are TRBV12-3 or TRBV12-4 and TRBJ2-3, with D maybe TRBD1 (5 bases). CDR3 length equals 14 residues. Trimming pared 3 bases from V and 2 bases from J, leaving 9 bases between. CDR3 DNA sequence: TGTGCCAGCAGTTTGACAGACCCCACAGATACGCAGTATTTT. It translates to CASSLTDPTDTQYF.

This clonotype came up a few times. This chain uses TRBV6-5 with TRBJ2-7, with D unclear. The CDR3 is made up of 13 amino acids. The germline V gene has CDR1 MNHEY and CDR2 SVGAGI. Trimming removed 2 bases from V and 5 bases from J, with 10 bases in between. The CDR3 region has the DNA TGTGCCAGCAGTTACCGGCCTCCCGACGAGCAGTACTTC. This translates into CASSYRPPDEQYF.

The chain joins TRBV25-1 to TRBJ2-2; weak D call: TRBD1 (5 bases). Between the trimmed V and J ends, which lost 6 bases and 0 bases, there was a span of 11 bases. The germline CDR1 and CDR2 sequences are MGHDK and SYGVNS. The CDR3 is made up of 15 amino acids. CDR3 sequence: CASRPGQANTGELFF. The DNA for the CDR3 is TGTGCCAGCAGACCAGGGCAGGCGAACACCGGGGAGCTGTTTTTT.